This TCR beta chain was retrieved from a study of post-analysis software for immune sequencing data. Study details: Several disease courses (relapsing-remitting, secondary progressive and progressive-relapsing) of multiple sclerosis were included.

This CDR3 has 14 amino acids. The V gene's germline CDR1 is MNHEY and CDR2 SMNVEV (reference sequence). V was trimmed by 3 bases and J by 9 bases, leaving 15 bases between them. This clonotype was picked up a small number of times. Its antigen is not known. Prepared TCR beta cDNA libraries contained unique molecular identifiers. TCRdb re-called the PCR reads through MiXCR, storing one row per CDR3 protein. The table lists about 800,000 distinct CDR3 sequences, around 27% of them singletons, with approximately 0.55% in the top ten. Overall study findings and caveats: Patients showed TRBV5-6, TRBV5-1 and TRBV20-1 among a few TRBV segments more frequent than in controls. Same-batch samples co-clustered strongly by F measure.

The TCR originated in a girl aged 5-17 years with multiple sclerosis. Sequenced sample: blood. V gene TRBV27 combines with J gene TRBJ2-1, with D possibly being TRBD1 (6 bases). This chain's CDR3 is CASSFNFRGIEQFF. For the CDR3, the DNA is TGTGCCAGCAGTTTCAATTTCAGGGGCATTGAGCAGTTCTTC.